This TCR beta chain was recovered during a study of radiation and T cells in renal cell carcinoma. Germline V gives CDR1 KGHSH, CDR2 LQKENI. This CDR3 comprises 16 residues. The junction had 7 bases not matched to a gene; V was cut back by 3 bases and J by 4 bases. Sample time point: blood 4 weeks post-SBRT, at nephrectomy. Treatment defined: 15 Gy SBRT to primary tumor, nephrectomy 4 weeks later. Nephrectomy followed 15 Gy stereotactic body radiation by 4 weeks. Serial blood draws occurred at baseline and 2 and 4 weeks post-SBRT. This clone has just one count. Repertoires were generated with immunoSEQ multiplex PCR, while TCRdb's copy carries only in-frame clones and drops some. Of around 99,000 clones in the sample, 65% to 90% were seen once.

The sequences come from blood, collected from a patient whose treatment included radiotherapy and nephrectomy. The sequence was collected from a man aged 60 to 75 with renal cell carcinoma. This sequence joins TRBV18 and TRBJ2-5; TRBD1 matches at 11 bases. The CDR3 reads CASSPSTGQGVETQYF. The CDR3 region has the DNA TGTGCCAGCTCACCCTCCACGGGACAGGGGGTAGAGACCCAGTACTTC.